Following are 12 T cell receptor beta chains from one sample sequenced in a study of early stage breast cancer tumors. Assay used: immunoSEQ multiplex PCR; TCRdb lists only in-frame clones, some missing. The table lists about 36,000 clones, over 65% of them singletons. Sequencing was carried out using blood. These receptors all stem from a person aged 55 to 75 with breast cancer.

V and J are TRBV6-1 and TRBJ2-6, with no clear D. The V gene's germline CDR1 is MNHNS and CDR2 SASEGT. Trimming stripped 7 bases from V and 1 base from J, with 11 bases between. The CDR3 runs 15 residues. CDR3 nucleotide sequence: TGTGCCAGCATCCCCCAAGGATCTGGGGCCAACGTCCTGACTTTC. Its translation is CASIPQGSGANVLTF.

The CDR3: CASSSRDRTVDTQYF. In DNA, the CDR3 is TGTGCCAGCAGCTCTAGGGACCGAACAGTTGATACGCAGTATTTT. The chain employs TRBV7-8 and TRBJ2-3; D may match TRBD1 or TRBD2 (5 bases each). The V end was cut by 4 bases, the J end by 6 bases, with 17 bases between. The CDR3 has 15 amino acids. Per germline, CDR1 SGHVS and CDR2 FQNEAQ.

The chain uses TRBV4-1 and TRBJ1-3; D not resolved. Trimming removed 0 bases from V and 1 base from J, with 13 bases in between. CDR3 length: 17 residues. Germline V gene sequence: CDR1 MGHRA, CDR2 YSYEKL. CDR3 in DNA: TGCGCCAGCAGCCAAGATGTGGGAGTGGGATCTGGAAACACCATATATTTT. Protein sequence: CASSQDVGVGSGNTIYF.

The CDR3 protein is CASSLSGGPRTDTQYF. Here the CDR3 DNA reads TGTGCCAGCAGCTTAAGCGGGGGCCCTCGCACAGATACGCAGTATTTT. The genes are TRBV5-6 and TRBJ2-3; TRBD2 matches at 8 bases. CDR1 is SGHDT, CDR2 YYEEEE, per germline. The CDR3 length is 16 residues. The junction had 6 bases not matched to a gene; V was cut back by 2 bases and J by 1 base.

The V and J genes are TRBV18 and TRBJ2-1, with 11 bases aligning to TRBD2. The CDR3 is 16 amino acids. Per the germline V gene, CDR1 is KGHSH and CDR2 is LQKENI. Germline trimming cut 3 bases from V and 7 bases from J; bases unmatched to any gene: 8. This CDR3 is CASSPYTSGGWNEQFF. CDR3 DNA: TGTGCCAGCTCACCGTATACTAGCGGGGGCTGGAATGAGCAGTTCTTC.

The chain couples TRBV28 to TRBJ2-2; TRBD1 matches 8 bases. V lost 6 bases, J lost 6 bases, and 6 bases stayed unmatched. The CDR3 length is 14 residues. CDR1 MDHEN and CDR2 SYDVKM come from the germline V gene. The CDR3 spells CASRLQGGAGELFF. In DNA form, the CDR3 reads TGTGCCAGCAGGCTACAGGGGGGAGCCGGGGAGCTGTTTTTT.

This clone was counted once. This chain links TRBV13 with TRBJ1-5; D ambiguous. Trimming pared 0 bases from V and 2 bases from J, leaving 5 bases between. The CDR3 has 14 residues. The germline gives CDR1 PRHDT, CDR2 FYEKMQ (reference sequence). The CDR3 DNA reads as TGTGCCAGCAGCTTAGGGGGAGGCAATCAGCCCCAGCATTTT. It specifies CASSLGGGNQPQHF.

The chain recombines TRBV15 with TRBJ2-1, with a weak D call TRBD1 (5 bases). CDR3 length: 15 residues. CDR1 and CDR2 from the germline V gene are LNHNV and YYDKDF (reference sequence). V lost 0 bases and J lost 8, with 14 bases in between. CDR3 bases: TGTGCCACCAGCAGAGATGGGGCCTTTTTCGATGAGCAGTTCTTC. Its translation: CATSRDGAFFDEQFF. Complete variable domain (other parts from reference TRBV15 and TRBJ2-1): DAMVIQNPRYQVTQFGKPVTLSCSQTLNHNVMYWYQQKSSQAPKLLFHYYDKDFNNEADTPDNFQSRRPNTSFCFLDIRSPGLGDTAMYLCATSRDGAFFDEQFFGPGTRLTVL.

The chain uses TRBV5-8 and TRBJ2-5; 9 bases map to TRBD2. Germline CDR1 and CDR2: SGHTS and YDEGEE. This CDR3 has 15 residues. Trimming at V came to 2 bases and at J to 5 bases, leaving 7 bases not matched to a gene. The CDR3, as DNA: TGTGCCAGCAGCTTCGGGCGGGGGGGCTCGGAGACCCAGTACTTC. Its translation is CASSFGRGGSETQYF.

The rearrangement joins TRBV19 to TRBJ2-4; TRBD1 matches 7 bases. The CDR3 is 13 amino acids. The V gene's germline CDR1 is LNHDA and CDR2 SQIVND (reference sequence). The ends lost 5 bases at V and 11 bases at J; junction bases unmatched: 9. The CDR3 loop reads CASSSTGASFQYF. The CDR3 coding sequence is TGTGCCAGTAGTTCCACAGGGGCCTCCTTTCAGTACTTC.

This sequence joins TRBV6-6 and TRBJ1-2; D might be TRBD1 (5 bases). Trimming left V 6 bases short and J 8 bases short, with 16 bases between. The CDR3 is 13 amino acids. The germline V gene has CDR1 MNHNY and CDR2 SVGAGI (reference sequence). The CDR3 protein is CASSPVGAEGYTF. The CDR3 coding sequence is TGTGCCAGCAGCCCCGTCGGGGCTGAGGGCTACACCTTC.

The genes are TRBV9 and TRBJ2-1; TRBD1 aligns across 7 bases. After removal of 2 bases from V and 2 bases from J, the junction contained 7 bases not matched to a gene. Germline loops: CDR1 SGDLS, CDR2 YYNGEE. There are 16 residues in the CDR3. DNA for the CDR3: TGTGCCAGCAGCGTGGATTGGACAGGCACCTACAATGAGCAGTTCTTC. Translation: CASSVDWTGTYNEQFF.